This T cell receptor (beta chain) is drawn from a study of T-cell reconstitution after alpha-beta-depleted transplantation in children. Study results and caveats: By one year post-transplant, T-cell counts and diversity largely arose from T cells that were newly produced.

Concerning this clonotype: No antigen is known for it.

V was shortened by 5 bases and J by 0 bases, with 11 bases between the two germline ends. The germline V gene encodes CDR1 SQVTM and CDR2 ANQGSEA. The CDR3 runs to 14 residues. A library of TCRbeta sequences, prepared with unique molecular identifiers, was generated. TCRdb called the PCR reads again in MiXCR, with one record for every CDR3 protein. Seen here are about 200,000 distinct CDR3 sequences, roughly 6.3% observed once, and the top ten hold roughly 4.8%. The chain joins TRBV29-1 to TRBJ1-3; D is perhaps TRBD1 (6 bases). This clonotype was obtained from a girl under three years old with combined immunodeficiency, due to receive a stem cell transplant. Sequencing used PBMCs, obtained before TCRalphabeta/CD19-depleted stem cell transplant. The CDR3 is CSVIDRNSGNTIYF. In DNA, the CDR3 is TGCAGCGTTATCGACAGGAACTCTGGAAACACCATATATTTT.